This is a list of T cell receptor beta chains from one sample in a study of blood T cell repertoires in COVID-19. Assay: immunoSEQ multiplex PCR; the TCRdb copy retains only in-frame clones and omits some. This sample has 150,000 to 200,000 clones; almost 85% occur once, and the top ten carry roughly 7.7%. Material: peripheral blood. These receptor sequences come from a man aged 35-49 years who had recovered from COVID-19. The conserved cysteine and the conserved F or W are not part of the CDR3 here. A D gene is named only where the DNA matches it firmly.

D: TRBD1; V: TRBV7-3; CDR3: ASSLSGTGNSPLH
D: TRBD1; V: TRBV30; CDR3: AWLGQSSYEQY
D: .; V: TRBV3-1/TRBV3-2; CDR3: ASNQAGVGNEQF
D: .; V: TRBV6-5; CDR3: ASHPVETDTQY
D: .; V: TRBV5-1; CDR3: ASSLAARSGTEAF
D: .; V: TRBV6-6; CDR3: ASTQGLNTEAF
D: TRBD1; V: TRBV18; CDR3: ASSPSRQGYQPQH
D: TRBD2; V: TRBV2; CDR3: ASSRLAGGPDTQY
D: .; V: TRBV16; CDR3: ASSPGLAKNIQY
D: TRBD2; V: TRBV7-2; CDR3: ASSLLAGGLNEQF
D: TRBD2; V: TRBV28; CDR3: ASSLSSGSADTQY
D: TRBD2; V: TRBV15; CDR3: ATSRVTGASGQETQY
D: .; V: TRBV9; CDR3: ASSVGSGTIY
D: TRBD1; V: TRBV5-5; CDR3: ASSLAGTAWDNYGYT
D: TRBD1; V: TRBV3-1/TRBV3-2; CDR3: ASSHDRGRNSPLH
D: TRBD1; V: TRBV6-5; CDR3: ASSLTGGGTEAF
D: .; V: TRBV20-1; CDR3: SASSGQET
D: .; V: TRBV7-8; CDR3: ASSSSVSPYEQY
D: TRBD1; V: TRBV29-1; CDR3: SVGGQGAGTQY
D: TRBD1; V: TRBV10-3; CDR3: AIGGNRGNTEAF
D: .; V: TRBV19; CDR3: ASRPLGGPEAF
D: .; V: TRBV7-8; CDR3: ASSTSEAPRSSGNTIY
D: .; V: TRBV29-1; CDR3: SVEGVAADTQY
D: TRBD1; V: TRBV2; CDR3: ASSPYRGANTGELF
D: .; V: TRBV7-9; CDR3: ASSFGQGDGYT
D: .; V: TRBV15; CDR3: ATSRQGGNTEAF
D: TRBD1; V: TRBV5-6; CDR3: ASSLGWDRDEKLF
D: .; V: TRBV7-8; CDR3: ASNGNGGSTEAF
D: .; V: TRBV30; CDR3: AWRSLTAEF
D: .; V: TRBV19; CDR3: ASSIRGTSPDTQY
D: .; V: TRBV4-2; CDR3: ASSQDLVRTGNTIY
D: TRBD1; V: TRBV2; CDR3: ASRAFNLRQGRHGYT